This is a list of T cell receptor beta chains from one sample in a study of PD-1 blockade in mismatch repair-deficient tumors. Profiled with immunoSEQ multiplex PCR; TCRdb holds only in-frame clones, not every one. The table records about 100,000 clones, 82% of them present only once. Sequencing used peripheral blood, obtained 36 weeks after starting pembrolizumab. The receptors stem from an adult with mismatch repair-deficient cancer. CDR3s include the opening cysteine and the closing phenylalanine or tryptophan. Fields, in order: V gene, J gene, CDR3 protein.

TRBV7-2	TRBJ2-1	CASRLAGGRDEQFF
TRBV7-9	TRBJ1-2	CASSLASGSPYGYTF
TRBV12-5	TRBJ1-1	CASGLADPWDRDTEAFF
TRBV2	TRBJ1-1	CASSVDRARNTEAFF
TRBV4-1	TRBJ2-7	CASSQATSGSLNLYEQYF
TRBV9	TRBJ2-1	CASSVVAGKYNEQFF
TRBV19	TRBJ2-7	CASSTGQGNEQYF
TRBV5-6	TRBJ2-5	CASSPTGPQETQYF
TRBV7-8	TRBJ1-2	CASSLVALGGYTF
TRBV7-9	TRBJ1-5	CASSLYGSEGTQPQHF
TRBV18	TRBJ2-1	CASSPGDGPSYNEQFF
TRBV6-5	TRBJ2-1	CASSYKASGINEQFF